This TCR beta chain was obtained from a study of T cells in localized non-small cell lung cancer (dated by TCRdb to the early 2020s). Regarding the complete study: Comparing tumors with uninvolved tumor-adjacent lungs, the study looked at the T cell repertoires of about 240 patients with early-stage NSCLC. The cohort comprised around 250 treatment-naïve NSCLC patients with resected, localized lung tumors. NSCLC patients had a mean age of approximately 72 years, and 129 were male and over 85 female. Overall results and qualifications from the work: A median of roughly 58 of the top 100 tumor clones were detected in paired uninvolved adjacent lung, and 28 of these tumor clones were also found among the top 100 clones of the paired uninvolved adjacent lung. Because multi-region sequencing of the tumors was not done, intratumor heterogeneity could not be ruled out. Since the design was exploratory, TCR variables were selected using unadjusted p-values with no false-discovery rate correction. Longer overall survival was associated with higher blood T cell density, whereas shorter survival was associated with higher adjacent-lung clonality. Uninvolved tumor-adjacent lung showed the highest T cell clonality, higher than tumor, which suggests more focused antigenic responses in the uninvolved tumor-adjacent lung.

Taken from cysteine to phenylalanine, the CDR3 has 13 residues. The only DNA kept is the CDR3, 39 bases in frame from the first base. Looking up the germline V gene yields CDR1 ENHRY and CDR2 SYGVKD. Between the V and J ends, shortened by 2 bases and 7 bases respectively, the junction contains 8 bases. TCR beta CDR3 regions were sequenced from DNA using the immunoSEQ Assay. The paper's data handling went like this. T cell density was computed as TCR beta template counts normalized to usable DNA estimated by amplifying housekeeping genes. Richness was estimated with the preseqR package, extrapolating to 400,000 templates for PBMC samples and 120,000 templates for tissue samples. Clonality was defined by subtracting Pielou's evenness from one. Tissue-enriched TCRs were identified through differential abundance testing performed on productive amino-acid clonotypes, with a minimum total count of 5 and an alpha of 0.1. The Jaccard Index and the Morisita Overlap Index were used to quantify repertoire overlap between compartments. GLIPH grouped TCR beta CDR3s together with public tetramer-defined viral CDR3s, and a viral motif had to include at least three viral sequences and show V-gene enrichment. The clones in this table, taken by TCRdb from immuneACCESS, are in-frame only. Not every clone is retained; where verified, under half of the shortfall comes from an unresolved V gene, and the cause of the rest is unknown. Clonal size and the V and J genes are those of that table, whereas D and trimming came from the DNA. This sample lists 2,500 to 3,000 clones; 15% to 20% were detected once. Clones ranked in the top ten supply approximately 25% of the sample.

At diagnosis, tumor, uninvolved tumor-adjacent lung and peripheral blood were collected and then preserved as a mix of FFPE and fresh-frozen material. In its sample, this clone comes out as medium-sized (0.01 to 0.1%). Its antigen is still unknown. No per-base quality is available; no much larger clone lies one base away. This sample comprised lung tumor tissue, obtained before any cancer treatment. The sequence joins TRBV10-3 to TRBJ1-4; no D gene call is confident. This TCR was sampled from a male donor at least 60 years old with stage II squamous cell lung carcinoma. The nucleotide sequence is TGTGCCATCAGTGAGGGTCCCGGTGAAAAACTGTTTTTT. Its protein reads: CAISEGPGEKLFF.